This T cell receptor beta chain stems from a study of blood T cells in healthy people across ages. PBMCs were isolated at a quantity of at least 6 million per sample. The table lists this clonotype with a few counts. Its antigen is currently unknown. Primed by a sample-barcoded 5' primer and a J-beta primer mix, a second PCR proceeded for 7 to 11 cycles. MiXCR, applied by TCRdb to the 5' RACE reads, yields one record per CDR3 protein. The repertoire holds some 1.6 million distinct CDR3 sequences, with roughly 30% as singletons. Study-wide results and limits: Diversity figures based on one million T cells were deemed too low.

V shed 2 bases and J shed 10 bases, with 12 bases lying between them. CDR3 length equals 13 residues. The germline gives CDR1 LGHDT, CDR2 YNNKEL (reference sequence). Sequenced sample: blood. The gene calls are TRBV3-1 and TRBJ2-1; D ambiguous. The TCR comes from a woman aged 30 to 39 in good health. The DNA for the CDR3 is TGTGCCAGCAGCCAAAATAGGGTGGCAGAGCAGTTCTTC. Encoded protein: CASSQNRVAEQFF.